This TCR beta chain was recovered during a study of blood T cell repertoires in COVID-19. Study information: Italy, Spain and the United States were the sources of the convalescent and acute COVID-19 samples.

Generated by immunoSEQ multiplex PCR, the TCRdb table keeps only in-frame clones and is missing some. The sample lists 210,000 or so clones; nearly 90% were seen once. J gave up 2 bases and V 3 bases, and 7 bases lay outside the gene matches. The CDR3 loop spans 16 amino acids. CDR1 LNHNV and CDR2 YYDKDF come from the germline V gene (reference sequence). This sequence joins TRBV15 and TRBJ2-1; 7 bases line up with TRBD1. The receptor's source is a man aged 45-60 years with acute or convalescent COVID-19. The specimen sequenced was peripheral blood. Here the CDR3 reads CATSRNHRGAYNEQFF. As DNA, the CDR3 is TGTGCCACCAGCAGGAACCACAGGGGAGCCTACAATGAGCAGTTCTTC.